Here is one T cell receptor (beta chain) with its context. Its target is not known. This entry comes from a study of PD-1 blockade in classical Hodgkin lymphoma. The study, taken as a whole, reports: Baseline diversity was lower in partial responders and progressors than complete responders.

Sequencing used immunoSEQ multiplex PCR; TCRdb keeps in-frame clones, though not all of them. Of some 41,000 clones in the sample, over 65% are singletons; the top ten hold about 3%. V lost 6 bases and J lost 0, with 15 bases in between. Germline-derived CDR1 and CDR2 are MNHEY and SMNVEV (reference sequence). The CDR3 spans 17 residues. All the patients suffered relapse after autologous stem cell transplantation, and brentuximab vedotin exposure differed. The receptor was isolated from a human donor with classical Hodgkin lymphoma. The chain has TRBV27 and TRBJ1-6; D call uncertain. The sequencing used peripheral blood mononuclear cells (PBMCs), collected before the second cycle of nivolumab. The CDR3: CASSLQILSSYNSPLHF. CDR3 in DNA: TGTGCCAGCAGCCTTCAGATCCTGAGCTCCTATAATTCACCCCTCCACTTT.